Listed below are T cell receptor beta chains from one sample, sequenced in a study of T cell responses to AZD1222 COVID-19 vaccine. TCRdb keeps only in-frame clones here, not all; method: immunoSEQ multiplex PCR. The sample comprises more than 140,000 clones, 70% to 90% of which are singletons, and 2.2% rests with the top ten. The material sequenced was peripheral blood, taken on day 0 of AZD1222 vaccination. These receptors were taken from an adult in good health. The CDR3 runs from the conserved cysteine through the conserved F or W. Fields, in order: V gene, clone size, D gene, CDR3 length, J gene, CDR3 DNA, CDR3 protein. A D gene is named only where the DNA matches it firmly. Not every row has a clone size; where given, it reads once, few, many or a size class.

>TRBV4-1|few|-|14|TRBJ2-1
TGCGCCAGCAGCCAAGATGCGGGGCTCAATGAGCAGTTCTTC
CASSQDAGLNEQFF
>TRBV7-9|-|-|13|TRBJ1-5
TGTGCCAGCAGCTTTTCGGGCAATCAGCCCCAGCATTTT
CASSFSGNQPQHF
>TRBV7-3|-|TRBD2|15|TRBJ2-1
TGTGCCAGCAGCCCTAGCGGGAGTGGGTACAATGAGCAGTTCTTC
CASSPSGSGYNEQFF
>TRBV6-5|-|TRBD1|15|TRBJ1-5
TGTGCCAGCAGTAGTGGGACAGGGGGCAATCAGCCCCAGCATTTT
CASSSGTGGNQPQHF
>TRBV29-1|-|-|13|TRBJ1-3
TGCAGCGTTGTGGGGGCCCCTGGAAACACCATATATTTT
CSVVGAPGNTIYF
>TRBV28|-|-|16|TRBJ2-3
TGTGCCAGCAGTTCCCCGCGGGGCTTTACTCGAGGTACGCAGTATTTT
CASSSPRGFTRGTQYF
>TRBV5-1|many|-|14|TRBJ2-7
TGCGCCAGCAGCTTGTTCGGGGGCCTATACGAGCAGTACTTC
CASSLFGGLYEQYF
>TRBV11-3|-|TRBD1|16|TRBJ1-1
TGTGCCAGCAGCTCTCCACCTACAGGGGTGAACACTGAAGCTTTCTTT
CASSSPPTGVNTEAFF
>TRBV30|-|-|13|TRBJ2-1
TGTGCCTGGGACGTTGGGGACTACAATGAGCAGTTCTTC
CAWDVGDYNEQFF
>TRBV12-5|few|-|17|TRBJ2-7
TGTGCTAGTGCACCAGCGGGCGAGGGACGTCCGTCATACGAGCAGTACTTC
CASAPAGEGRPSYEQYF
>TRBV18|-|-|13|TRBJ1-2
TGTGCCAGCTCACCAAACGAGGGCTATGGCTACACCTTC
CASSPNEGYGYTF
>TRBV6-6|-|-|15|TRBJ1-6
TGTGCCGTCTCTTCAGGGGAAGCCTATAATTCACCCCTCCACTTT
CAVSSGEAYNSPLHF
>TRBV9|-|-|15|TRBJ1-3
TGTGCCAGCAGCCCGGGACGTATCTCTGGAAACACCATATATTTT
CASSPGRISGNTIYF
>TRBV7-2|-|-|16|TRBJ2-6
TGTGCCAGCAGCTTAGCTTTGGGGTCTGGGGCCAACGTCCTGACTTTC
CASSLALGSGANVLTF
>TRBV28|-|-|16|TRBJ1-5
TGTGCCAGCAGTTTATACGTGGGCAACGGGGGTCAGCCCCAGCATTTT
CASSLYVGNGGQPQHF
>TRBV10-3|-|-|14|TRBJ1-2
TGTGCCATCAGTACAGACAGGAGGGACTATGGCTACACCTTC
CAISTDRRDYGYTF
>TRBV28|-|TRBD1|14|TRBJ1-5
TGTGCCAGCAGCAAACAGACAGGGAAGCAGCCCCAGCATTTT
CASSKQTGKQPQHF
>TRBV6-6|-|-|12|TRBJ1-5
TGTGCCAGCAGTGACCAGGATCAGCCCCAGCATTTT
CASSDQDQPQHF
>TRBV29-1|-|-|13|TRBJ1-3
TGCAGCGTTGCAGCAACAGCTGGAAACACCATATATTTT
CSVAATAGNTIYF
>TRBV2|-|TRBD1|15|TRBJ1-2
TGTGCCGTACATATGAGGGACAGGGTTGACTATGGCTACACCTTC
CAVHMRDRVDYGYTF
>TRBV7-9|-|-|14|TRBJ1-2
TGTGCCAGCAGCTTAGCGTCAGTAAACTATGGCTACACCTTC
CASSLASVNYGYTF
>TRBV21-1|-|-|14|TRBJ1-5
TGTGCCAGCAGGACAGGGAGGGAAGATCAGCCCCAGCATTTT
CASRTGREDQPQHF
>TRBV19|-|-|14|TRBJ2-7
TGTGCCAGTAGAGATAGTAGCAGTTCCTACGAGCAGTACTTC
CASRDSSSSYEQYF
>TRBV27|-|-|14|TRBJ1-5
TGTGCCAGCAGCGTTGGGGGGTTCAATCAGCCCCAGCATTTT
CASSVGGFNQPQHF
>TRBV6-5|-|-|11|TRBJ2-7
TGTGCCAGCACAAGAACCTACGAGCAGTACTTC
CASTRTYEQYF
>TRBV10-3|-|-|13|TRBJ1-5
TGTGCCATCACCCGAGAGATTAATCAGCCCCAGCATTTT
CAITREINQPQHF
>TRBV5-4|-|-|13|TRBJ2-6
TGTGCCAGCGAGGTTTCCGGGGCCAACGTCCTGACTTTC
CASEVSGANVLTF
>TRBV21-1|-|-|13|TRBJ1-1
TGTGCCAGCACCTTTCACTCGAGGACTGAAGCTTTCTTT
CASTFHSRTEAFF
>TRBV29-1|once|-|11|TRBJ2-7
TGCAGCGTTTCTTACAGCTACGAGCAGTACTTC
CSVSYSYEQYF
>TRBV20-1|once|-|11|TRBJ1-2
TGCAGTGCTGGGGCCCCACGGGGCTACACCTTC
CSAGAPRGYTF
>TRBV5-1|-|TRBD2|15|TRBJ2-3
TGCGCCAGCAGTTCCCGGACTAGCGGCACAGATACGCAGTATTTT
CASSSRTSGTDTQYF
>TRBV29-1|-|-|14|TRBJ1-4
TGCAGCGTTCACCCGTCAGGGACGGGTGAAAAACTGTTTTTT
CSVHPSGTGEKLFF
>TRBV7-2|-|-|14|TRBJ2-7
TGTGCCAGCAGCCTGATGACAGGAGCCTACGAGCAGTACTTC
CASSLMTGAYEQYF
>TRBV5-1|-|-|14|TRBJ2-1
TGCGCCAGCAGCTTGGCTGGGTCCTACAATGAGCAGTTCTTC
CASSLAGSYNEQFF
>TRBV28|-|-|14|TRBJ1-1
TGTGCCAGCAGCCCTAGGAGGGGGGCAACTGAAGCTTTCTTT
CASSPRRGATEAFF
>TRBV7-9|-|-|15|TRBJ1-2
TGTGCCAGCAGCTTAATATCCCAAGCTAACTATGGCTACACCTTC
CASSLISQANYGYTF
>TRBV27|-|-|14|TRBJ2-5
TGTGCCAGCAGTTCACTAGGGGGGGGAGAGACCCAGTACTTC
CASSSLGGGETQYF
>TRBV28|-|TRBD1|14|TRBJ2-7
TGTGCCAGCAGTAAGACAGGGATCTCCTACGAGCAGTACTTC
CASSKTGISYEQYF
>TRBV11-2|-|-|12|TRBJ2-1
TGTGCCAGCAGTCTAGCCTCCGATGAGCAGTTCTTC
CASSLASDEQFF
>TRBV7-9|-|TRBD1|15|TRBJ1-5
TGTGCCAGCAGCCCTCTTGACAGGGCCCATCAGCCCCAGCATTTT
CASSPLDRAHQPQHF
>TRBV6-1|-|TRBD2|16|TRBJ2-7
TGTGCCAGCAGTGAAGCTAGGGGACTAGCATCCTACGAGCAGTACTTC
CASSEARGLASYEQYF
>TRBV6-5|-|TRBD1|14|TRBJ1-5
TGTGCCAGCAGGTACGGACAGGACCATCAGCCCCAGCATTTT
CASRYGQDHQPQHF
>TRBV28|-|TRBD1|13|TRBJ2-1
TGTGCCAGCGCAGGGGGCTTCTACAATGAGCAGTTCTTC
CASAGGFYNEQFF
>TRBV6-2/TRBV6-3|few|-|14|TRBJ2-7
TGTGCCAGCAGTCTTCTCCCCGGCTCCTACGAGCAGTACTTC
CASSLLPGSYEQYF
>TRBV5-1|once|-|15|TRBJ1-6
TGCGCCAGCAGCTTGGGGGACGTCGATAATTCACCCCTCCACTTT
CASSLGDVDNSPLHF
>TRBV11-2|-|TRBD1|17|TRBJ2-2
TGTGCCAGCAGCTTCCTGCCTCAGGGGGCTCTGGCCGGGGAGCTGTTTTTT
CASSFLPQGALAGELFF
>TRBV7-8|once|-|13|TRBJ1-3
TGTGCCAGCAATCCGTCGAGAGGAAACACCATATATTTT
CASNPSRGNTIYF
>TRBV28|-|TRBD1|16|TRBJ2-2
TGTGCCAGCAGTTTAGGGACAGGCGCTAACACCGGGGAGCTGTTTTTT
CASSLGTGANTGELFF
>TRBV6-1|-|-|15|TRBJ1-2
TGTGCCAGCAGAGAAGCCGGGACGGGTAACTATGGCTACACCTTC
CASREAGTGNYGYTF
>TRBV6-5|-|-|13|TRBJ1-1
TGTGCCACCGAGGATACAGGGATCACTGAAGCTTTCTTT
CATEDTGITEAFF
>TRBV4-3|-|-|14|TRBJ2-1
TGCGCCAGCAGCCAAGGGTGGAGCGGCAATGAGCAGTTCTTC
CASSQGWSGNEQFF
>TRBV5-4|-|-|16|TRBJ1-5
TGTGCCAGCAGCTTCGGTCCGGCGGGCTCAAATCAGCCCCAGCATTTT
CASSFGPAGSNQPQHF
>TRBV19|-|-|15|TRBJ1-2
TGTGCCAGTAGTAACCCCGGCGGGGGCAAATATGGCTACACCTTC
CASSNPGGGKYGYTF
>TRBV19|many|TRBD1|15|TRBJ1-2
TGTGCCAGTAGTATAGCCGGGACAGGAGGCTATGGCTACACCTTC
CASSIAGTGGYGYTF
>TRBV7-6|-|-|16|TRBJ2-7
TGTGCCAGCAGCTTAGTGGTGGGGCTGATCCCTGGCGAGCAGTACTTC
CASSLVVGLIPGEQYF